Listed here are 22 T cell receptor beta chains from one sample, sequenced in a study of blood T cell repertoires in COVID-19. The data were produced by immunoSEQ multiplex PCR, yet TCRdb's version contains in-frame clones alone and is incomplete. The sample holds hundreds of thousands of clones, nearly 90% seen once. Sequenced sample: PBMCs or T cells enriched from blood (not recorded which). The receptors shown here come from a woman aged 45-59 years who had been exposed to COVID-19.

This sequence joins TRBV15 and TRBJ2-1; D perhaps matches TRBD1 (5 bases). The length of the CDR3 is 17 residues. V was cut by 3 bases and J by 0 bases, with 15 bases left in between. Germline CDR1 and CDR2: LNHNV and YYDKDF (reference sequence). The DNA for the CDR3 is TGTGCCACCAGCAGCCCCGACAGATCATACTCCTACAATGAGCAGTTCTTC. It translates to CATSSPDRSYSYNEQFF.

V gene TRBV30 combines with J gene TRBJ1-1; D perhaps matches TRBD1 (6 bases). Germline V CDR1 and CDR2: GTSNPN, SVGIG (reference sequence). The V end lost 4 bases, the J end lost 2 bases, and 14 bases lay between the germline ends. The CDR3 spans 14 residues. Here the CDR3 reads CAWTIQGFNTEAFF. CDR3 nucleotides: TGTGCCTGGACCATACAGGGTTTTAACACTGAAGCTTTCTTT. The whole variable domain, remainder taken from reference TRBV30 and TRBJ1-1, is SQTIHQWPATLVQPVGSPLSLECTVEGTSNPNLYWYRQAAGRGLQLLFYSVGIGQISSEVPQNLSASRPQDRQFILSSKKLLLSDSGFYLCAWTIQGFNTEAFFGQGTRLTVV.

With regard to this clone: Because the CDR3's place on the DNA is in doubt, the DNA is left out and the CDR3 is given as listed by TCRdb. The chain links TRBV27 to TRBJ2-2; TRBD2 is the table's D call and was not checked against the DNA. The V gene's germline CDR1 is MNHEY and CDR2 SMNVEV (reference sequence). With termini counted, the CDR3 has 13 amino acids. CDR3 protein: CASSSSNTGELFF.

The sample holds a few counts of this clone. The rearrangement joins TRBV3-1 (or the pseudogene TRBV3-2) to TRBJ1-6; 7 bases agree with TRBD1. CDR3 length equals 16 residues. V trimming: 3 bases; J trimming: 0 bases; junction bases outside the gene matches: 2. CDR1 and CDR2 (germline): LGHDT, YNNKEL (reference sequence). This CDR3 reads CASSHRDSSYNSPLHF. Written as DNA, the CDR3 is TGTGCCAGCAGCCATCGGGACAGCTCCTATAATTCACCCCTCCACTTT.

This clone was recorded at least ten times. In DNA, the CDR3 is TGTGCCAGTAGCCCAAGAATGACTAGCGGGGGGGCAGATACGCAGTATTTT. This sequence encodes CASSPRMTSGGADTQYF. V is TRBV19 and J is TRBJ2-3; 14 nucleotides match TRBD2. This CDR3 comprises 17 residues. V lost 6 bases to trimming and J lost 4 bases; unmatched junction nucleotides: 9. Looked up from germline, CDR1 is LNHDA and CDR2 is SQIVND (reference sequence).

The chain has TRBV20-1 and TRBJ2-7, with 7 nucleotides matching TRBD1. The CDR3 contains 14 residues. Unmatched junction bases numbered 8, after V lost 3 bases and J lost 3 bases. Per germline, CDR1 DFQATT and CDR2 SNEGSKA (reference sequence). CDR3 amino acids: CSASRQGELYEQYF. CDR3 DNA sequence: TGCAGTGCTAGTAGGCAGGGGGAACTCTACGAGCAGTACTTC.

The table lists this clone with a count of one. CDR3 nucleotide sequence: TGTGCCAGTAGTATAGGTAACAGGGGGAATAGCAATCAGCCCCAGCATTTT. This codes for CASSIGNRGNSNQPQHF. V gene TRBV19 combines with J gene TRBJ1-5; 8 bases are a match to TRBD1. Trimming removed 1 base from V and 0 bases from J; junction bases left unmatched: 5. The CDR3 is made up of 17 amino acids. The germline V gene has CDR1 LNHDA and CDR2 SQIVND (reference sequence).

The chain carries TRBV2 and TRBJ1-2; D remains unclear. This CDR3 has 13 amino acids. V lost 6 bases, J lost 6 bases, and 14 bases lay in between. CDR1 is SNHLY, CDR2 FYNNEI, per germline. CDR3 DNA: TGTGCCAGCAGGGAACTAAAAGCCGATGGCTACACCTTC. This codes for CASRELKADGYTF.

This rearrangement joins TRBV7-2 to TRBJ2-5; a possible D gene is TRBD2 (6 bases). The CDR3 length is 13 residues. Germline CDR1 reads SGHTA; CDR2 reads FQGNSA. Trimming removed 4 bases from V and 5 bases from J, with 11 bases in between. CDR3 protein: CASSSRDLETQYF. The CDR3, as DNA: TGTGCCAGCAGCTCCCGGGACTTGGAGACCCAGTACTTC.

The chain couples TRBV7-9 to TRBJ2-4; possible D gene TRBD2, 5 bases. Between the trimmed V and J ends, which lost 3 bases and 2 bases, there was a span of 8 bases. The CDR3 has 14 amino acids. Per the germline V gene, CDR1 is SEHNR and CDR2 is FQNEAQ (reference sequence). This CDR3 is CASSLETTKNIQYF. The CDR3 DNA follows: TGTGCCAGCAGCTTGGAGACTACCAAAAACATTCAGTACTTC.

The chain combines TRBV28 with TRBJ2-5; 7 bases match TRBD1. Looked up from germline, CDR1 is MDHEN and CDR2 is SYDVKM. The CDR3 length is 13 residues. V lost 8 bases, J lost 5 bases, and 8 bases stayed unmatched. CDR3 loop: CASRDRAMETQYF. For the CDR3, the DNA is TGTGCCAGCCGAGACAGGGCGATGGAGACCCAGTACTTC.

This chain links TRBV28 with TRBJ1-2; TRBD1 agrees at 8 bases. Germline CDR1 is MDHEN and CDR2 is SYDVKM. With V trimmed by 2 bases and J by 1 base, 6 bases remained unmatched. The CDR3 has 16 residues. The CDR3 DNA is TGTGCCAGCAGTTTACCCCAGGACAGGGATAACTATGGCTACACCTTC. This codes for CASSLPQDRDNYGYTF.

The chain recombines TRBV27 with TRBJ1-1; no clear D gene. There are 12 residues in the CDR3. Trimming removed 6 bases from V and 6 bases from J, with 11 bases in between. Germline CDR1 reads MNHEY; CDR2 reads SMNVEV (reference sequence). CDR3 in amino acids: CASRKTVAEAFF. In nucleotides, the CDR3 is TGTGCCAGCAGAAAAACAGTGGCTGAAGCTTTCTTT.

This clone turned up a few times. The chain's CDR3 is CAWSGDFFNYGYTF. Written as DNA, the CDR3 is TGTGCCTGGAGTGGGGACTTCTTCAACTATGGCTACACCTTC. The chain joins TRBV30 to TRBJ1-2; D is possibly TRBD1 (5 bases). Germline CDR1 reads GTSNPN; CDR2 reads SVGIG (reference sequence). The CDR3 sequence is 14 residues long. Trimming stripped 1 base from V and 2 bases from J, with 11 bases between. The complete variable domain, with remaining parts taken from reference TRBV30 and TRBJ1-2, reads SQTIHQWPATLVQPVGSPLSLECTVEGTSNPNLYWYRQAAGRGLQLLFYSVGIGQISSEVPQNLSASRPQDRQFILSSKKLLLSDSGFYLCAWSGDFFNYGYTFGSGTRLTVV.

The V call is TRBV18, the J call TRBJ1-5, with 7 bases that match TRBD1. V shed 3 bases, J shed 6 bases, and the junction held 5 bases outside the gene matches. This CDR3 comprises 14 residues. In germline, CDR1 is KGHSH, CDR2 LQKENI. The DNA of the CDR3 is TGTGCCAGCTCACCGGAAAGGGGGCGTCAGCCCCAGCATTTT. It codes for CASSPERGRQPQHF.

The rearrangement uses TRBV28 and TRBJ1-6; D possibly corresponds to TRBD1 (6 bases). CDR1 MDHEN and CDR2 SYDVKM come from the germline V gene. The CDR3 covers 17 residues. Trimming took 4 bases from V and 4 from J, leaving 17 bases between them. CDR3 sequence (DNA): TGTGCCAGCAGTTACCGGACAGCGATCCAATATAATTCACCCCTCCACTTT. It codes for CASSYRTAIQYNSPLHF.

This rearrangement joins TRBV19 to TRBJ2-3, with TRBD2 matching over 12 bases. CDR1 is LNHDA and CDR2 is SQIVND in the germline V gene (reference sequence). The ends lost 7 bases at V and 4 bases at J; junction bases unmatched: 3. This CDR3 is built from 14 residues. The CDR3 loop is CASTSGGAPDTQYF. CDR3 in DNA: TGTGCCAGTACTAGCGGGGGGGCTCCAGATACGCAGTATTTT.

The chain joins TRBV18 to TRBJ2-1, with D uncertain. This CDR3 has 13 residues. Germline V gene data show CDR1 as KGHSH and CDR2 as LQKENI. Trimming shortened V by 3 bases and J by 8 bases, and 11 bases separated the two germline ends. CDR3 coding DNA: TGTGCCAGCTCACCTTATCCTACGGATGAGCAGTTCTTC. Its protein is CASSPYPTDEQFF.

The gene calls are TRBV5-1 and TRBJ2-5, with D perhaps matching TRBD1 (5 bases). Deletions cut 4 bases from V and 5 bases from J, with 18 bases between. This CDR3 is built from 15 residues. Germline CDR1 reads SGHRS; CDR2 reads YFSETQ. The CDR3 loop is CASSRARASGETQYF. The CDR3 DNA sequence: TGCGCCAGCAGCCGGGCCAGGGCTAGTGGCGAGACCCAGTACTTC.

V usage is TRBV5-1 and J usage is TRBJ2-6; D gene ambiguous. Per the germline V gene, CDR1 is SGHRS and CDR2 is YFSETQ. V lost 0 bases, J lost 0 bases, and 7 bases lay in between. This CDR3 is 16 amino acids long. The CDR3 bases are TGCGCCAGCAGCTTGGACGGGTTCTCTGGGGCCAACGTCCTGACTTTC. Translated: CASSLDGFSGANVLTF.

The CDR3 nucleotides are TGTGCCAGCAGCCCTAGACAAGGGACAGGGGGATATCTCACCGGGGAGCTGTTTTTT. Encoded protein: CASSPRQGTGGYLTGELFF. This chain links TRBV14 with TRBJ2-2; 11 bases match TRBD1. The junction had 14 bases not matched to a gene; V was cut back by 4 bases and J by 4 bases. CDR1 and CDR2 from the germline V gene are SGHDN and FVKESK. The CDR3 has 19 residues.

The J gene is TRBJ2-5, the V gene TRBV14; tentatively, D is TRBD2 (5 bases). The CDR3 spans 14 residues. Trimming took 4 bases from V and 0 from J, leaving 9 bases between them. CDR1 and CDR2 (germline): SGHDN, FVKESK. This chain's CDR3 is CASSLRGYQETQYF. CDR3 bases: TGTGCCAGCAGCCTCCGGGGTTACCAAGAGACCCAGTACTTC.